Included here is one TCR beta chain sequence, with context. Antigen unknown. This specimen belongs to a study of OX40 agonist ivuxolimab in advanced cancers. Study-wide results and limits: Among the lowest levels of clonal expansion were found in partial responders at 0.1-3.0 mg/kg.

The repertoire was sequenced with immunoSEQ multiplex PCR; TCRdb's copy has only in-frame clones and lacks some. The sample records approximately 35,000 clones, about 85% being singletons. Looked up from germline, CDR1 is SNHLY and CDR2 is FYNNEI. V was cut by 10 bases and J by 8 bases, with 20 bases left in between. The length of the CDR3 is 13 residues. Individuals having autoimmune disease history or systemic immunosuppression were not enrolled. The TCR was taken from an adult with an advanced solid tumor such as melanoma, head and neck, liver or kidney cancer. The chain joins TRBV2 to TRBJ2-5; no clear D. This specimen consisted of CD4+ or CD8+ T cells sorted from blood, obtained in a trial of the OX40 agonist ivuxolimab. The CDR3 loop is CATKTRHLLTQYF. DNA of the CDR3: TGTGCCACAAAGACGCGACATCTCTTAACCCAGTACTTC.